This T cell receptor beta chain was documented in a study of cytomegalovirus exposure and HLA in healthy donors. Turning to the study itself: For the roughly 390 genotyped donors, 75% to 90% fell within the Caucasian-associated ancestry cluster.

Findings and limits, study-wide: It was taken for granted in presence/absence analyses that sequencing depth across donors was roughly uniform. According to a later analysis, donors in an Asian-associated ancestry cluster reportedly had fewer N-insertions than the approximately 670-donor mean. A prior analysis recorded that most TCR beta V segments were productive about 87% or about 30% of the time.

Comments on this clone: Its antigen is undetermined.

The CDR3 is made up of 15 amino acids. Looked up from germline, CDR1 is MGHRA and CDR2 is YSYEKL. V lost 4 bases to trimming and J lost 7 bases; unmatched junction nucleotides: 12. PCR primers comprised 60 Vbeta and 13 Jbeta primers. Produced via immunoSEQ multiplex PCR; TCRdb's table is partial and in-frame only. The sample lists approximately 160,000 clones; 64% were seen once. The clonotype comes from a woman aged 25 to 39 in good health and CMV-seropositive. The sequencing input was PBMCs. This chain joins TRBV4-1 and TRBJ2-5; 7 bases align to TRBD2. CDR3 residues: CASSLLNGLVGTQYF. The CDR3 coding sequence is TGCGCCAGCAGCCTCCTCAATGGACTAGTTGGGACCCAGTACTTC.